This TCR beta chain was obtained from a study of blood T cell repertoires in COVID-19. Study as a whole: The origin of the acute and convalescent COVID-19 samples was the United States, Italy and Spain.

This table comes from immunoSEQ multiplex PCR, and its TCRdb copy is limited to in-frame clones, with some not included. The sample contains approximately 66,000 clones, roughly 90% of which appear only once. Material: peripheral blood. The clonotype originates from a man aged 55 to 69 with acute or convalescent COVID-19.

CDR3 protein: CASSGGRGRGMANTEAFF. DNA of the CDR3: TGTGCCAGTAGTGGGGGCAGGGGGCGCGGTATGGCGAACACTGAAGCTTTCTTT. The rearrangement uses TRBV19 and TRBJ1-1, with 8 nucleotides matching TRBD1. V gave up 5 bases and J gave up 1 base; unmatched junction bases: 15. The CDR3 is 18 amino acids. Germline V lookup: CDR1 LNHDA, CDR2 SQIVND (reference sequence). The full variable domain, with the rest looked up from reference TRBV19 and TRBJ1-1, is DGGITQSPKYLFRKEGQNVTLSCEQNLNHDAMYWYRQDPGQGLRLIYYSQIVNDFQKGDIAEGYSVSREKKESFPLTVTSAQKNPTAFYLCASSGGRGRGMANTEAFFGQGTRLTVV.